The 32 T cell receptor beta chains in this list originate from one sample, sequenced in a study of CD8+CD57+ T cells in acquired aplastic anemia. TCR beta VDJ and CDR3 profiling used genomic DNA as template. One entry per CDR3 protein results from TCRdb running MiXCR on the reads. Among under 500,000 distinct CDR3 sequences, over 25% were seen once, and the ten largest hold approximately 0.82%. Patients selected for sequencing had displayed CD8+CD57+ cell expansion by flow cytometry. Sequencing used sorted CD4+, CD8+, or CD8+CD57+ T cells (not recorded which) from PBMCs. These receptors originate from a human donor with aplastic anemia.

The chain joins TRBV25-1 to TRBJ2-7; 10 bases fit TRBD1. The ends lost 8 bases at V and 2 bases at J; junction bases unmatched: 9. This CDR3 spans 15 amino acids. The germline V gene encodes CDR1 MGHDK and CDR2 SYGVNS. The CDR3: CASGDRGQRPYEQYF. CDR3 nucleotide sequence: TGTGCCAGCGGCGACAGGGGGCAGCGTCCCTACGAGCAGTACTTC.

This clonotype was detected only a few times. The V call is TRBV11-2, the J call TRBJ2-7, with D perhaps TRBD1 (6 bases). The CDR3 spans 16 residues. Germline CDR1 is SGHAT and CDR2 is FQNNGV. V was cut by 5 bases and J by 2 bases, with 19 bases left in between. Here the CDR3 reads CASSLGTGTIPYEQYF. The CDR3 DNA is TGTGCCAGCAGCCTAGGGACCGGGACAATCCCCTACGAGCAGTACTTC.

The gene calls are TRBV24-1 and TRBJ2-3, with D maybe TRBD1 (6 bases). V was trimmed by 2 bases and J by 3 bases, leaving 11 bases between them. Germline-derived CDR1 and CDR2 are KGHDR and SFDVKD. The CDR3 covers 15 residues. In DNA form, the CDR3 reads TGTGCCACCAGTGATTCCGGCAGGGGAACAGATACGCAGTATTTT. It codes for CATSDSGRGTDTQYF.

The CDR3: CASGPNVYEQFF. For the CDR3, the DNA is TGCGCCAGCGGCCCAAACGTCTATGAGCAGTTCTTC. J is TRBJ2-1 and V is TRBV5-1; D is unresolved. The V and J ends lost 7 bases and 8 bases respectively, with 13 bases between them. Germline lookup yields CDR1 SGHRS and CDR2 YFSETQ. The length of the CDR3 is 12 residues.

This clonotype was seen more than once but under ten times. The chain couples TRBV5-6 to TRBJ2-7, with D perhaps matching TRBD2 (6 bases). The CDR3 sequence is 15 residues long. Trimming took 1 base from V and 3 from J, leaving 14 bases between them. Per germline, CDR1 SGHDT and CDR2 YYEEEE. In DNA, the CDR3 is TGTGCCAGCAGCTTGACGGCTAGCGACGACTACGAGCAGTACTTC. Protein product: CASSLTASDDYEQYF. Filled out from reference TRBV5-6 and TRBJ2-7, the complete variable domain reads DAGVTQSPTHLIKTRGQQVTLRCSPKSGHDTVSWYQQALGQGPQFIFQYYEEEERQRGNFPDRFSGHQFPNYSSELNVNALLLGDSALYLCASSLTASDDYEQYFGPGTRLTVT.

Many counts were recorded for this clonotype. The rearrangement joins TRBV7-2 to TRBJ2-3; D uncertain. V lost 1 base and J 5 bases, leaving 7 bases between the germline ends. This CDR3 has 13 residues. Per germline, CDR1 SGHTA and CDR2 FQGNSA. The CDR3 loop reads CASSLEGLDTQYF. The DNA of the CDR3 is TGTGCCAGCAGCTTAGAAGGGTTAGATACGCAGTATTTT.

This clonotype was recorded only once. This could be a read error, since a much larger clone is one nucleotide away. The CDR3 loop is CASSVTSGGAIETQYF. The CDR3 DNA is TGTGCCAGCAGCGTGACTAGCGGGGGGGCCATAGAGACCCAGTACTTC. The genes are TRBV9 and TRBJ2-5; 14 nucleotides line up with TRBD2. Germline V CDR1 and CDR2: SGDLS, YYNGEE. The length of the CDR3 is 16 residues. V was pared by 2 bases and J by 4 bases, with 4 bases of the junction left unmatched. The complete variable domain, with remaining parts taken from reference TRBV9 and TRBJ2-5, reads DSGVTQTPKHLITATGQRVTLRCSPRSGDLSVYWYQQSLDQGLQFLIQYYNGEERAKGNILERFSAQQFPDLHSELNLSSLELGDSALYFCASSVTSGGAIETQYFGPGTRLLVL.

This clonotype was counted only a few times. Its ends do not fully match the called genes, so a read error is possible. The chain recombines TRBV7-6 with TRBJ2-3; 13 nucleotides agree with TRBD2. Germline CDR1 and CDR2: SGHVS and FNYEAQ. The CDR3 length is 16 residues. The CDR3 DNA reads as TGTGCTAGCAGCCCCACTAGCGGGGGGGACACAGATACGCAGTATTTT. Translating it yields CASSPTSGGDTDTQYF.

Note on this clonotype: Being one base from a much bigger clone, this may be a read error. The rearrangement uses TRBV20-1 and TRBJ2-5; 9 bases fit TRBD2. Germline assignment: CDR1 DFQATT and CDR2 SNEGSKA (reference sequence). The CDR3 contains 14 residues. The CDR3 reads CGARGGGAQETQYF. The CDR3 DNA reads TGCGGTGCTAGGGGCGGGGGGGCGCAAGAGACCCAGTACTTC.

This clonotype was detected only a few times. This chain uses TRBV15 with TRBJ2-7; 8 nucleotides match TRBD1. The CDR3 is made up of 15 amino acids. The germline CDR1 and CDR2 sequences are LNHNV and YYDKDF (reference sequence). V shed 0 bases, J shed 0 bases, and the junction held 1 base outside the gene matches. CDR3 nucleotide sequence: TGTGCCACCAGCAGAGAACAGGGGGACTCCTACGAGCAGTACTTC. As protein: CATSREQGDSYEQYF.

As concerns this clonotype: A much larger clone sits a single nucleotide away, making a read error possible. V and J are TRBV20-1 and TRBJ1-2; 10 nucleotides agree with TRBD1. The CDR3 runs to 13 residues. Germline CDR1 is DFQATT and CDR2 is SNEGSKA (reference sequence). V lost 1 base and J lost 8; bases outside the gene matches: 4. For the CDR3, the DNA is TGCAGTGCTAGAGGGACAGGGGGAAGGGGCTACACCTTC. This codes for CSARGTGGRGYTF.

The rearrangement uses TRBV20-1 and TRBJ2-7; 11 nucleotides agree with TRBD2. CDR3 length equals 16 residues. The V segment lost 6 bases and the J segment 4 bases; nucleotides outside the gene matches: 14. CDR1 is DFQATT and CDR2 is SNEGSKA in the germline V gene (reference sequence). CDR3 sequence reads: CSAPTSGRVIGYEQYF. In DNA form, the CDR3 reads TGCAGTGCCCCCACTAGCGGGAGAGTCATCGGTTACGAGCAGTACTTC.

This clonotype was counted a few times. This chain connects TRBV5-1 to TRBJ2-3; D possibly corresponds to TRBD2 (6 bases). Trimming pared 3 bases from V and 0 bases from J, leaving 8 bases between. The CDR3 contains 14 residues. CDR1 SGHRS and CDR2 YFSETQ come from the germline V gene. The CDR3 reads CASSWDSSTDTQYF. CDR3 nucleotides: TGCGCCAGCAGCTGGGACTCTAGCACAGATACGCAGTATTTT.

This clonotype was observed a few times. The chain combines TRBV30 with TRBJ1-5, with 9 positions matching TRBD1. The CDR3 has 13 amino acids. The ends lost 3 bases at V and 6 bases at J; junction bases unmatched: 3. Germline V gives CDR1 GTSNPN, CDR2 SVGIG (reference sequence). DNA for the CDR3: TGTGCCTGGAGATCGACAGGGGGTCAGCCCCAGCATTTT. Translation gives CAWRSTGGQPQHF. Full variable domain (outside the CDR3, taken from reference TRBV30 and TRBJ1-5): SQTIHQWPATLVQPVGSPLSLECTVEGTSNPNLYWYRQAAGRGLQLLFYSVGIGQISSEVPQNLSASRPQDRQFILSSKKLLLSDSGFYLCAWRSTGGQPQHFGDGTRLSIL.

This sequence joins TRBV12-3 or TRBV12-4 and TRBJ1-1; 9 bases are a match to TRBD1. CDR3 length equals 15 residues. After removal of 8 bases from V and 5 bases from J, the junction contained 12 bases not matched to a gene. The CDR3 reads CASHGQGRGWTEAFF. CDR3 in DNA: TGTGCCAGCCATGGACAGGGGAGGGGGTGGACTGAAGCTTTCTTT.

This clonotype was recorded many times. V and J are TRBV10-3 and TRBJ1-4; TRBD1 might be the D (5 bases). CDR1 is ENHRY and CDR2 is SYGVKD in the germline V gene. This CDR3 spans 17 amino acids. Trimming pared 0 bases from V and 11 bases from J, leaving 22 bases between. The CDR3 coding sequence is TGTGCCATCAGTGAGTCTGGGGCAGGTTTCCTCTCCGGGAAACTGTTTTTT. It translates to CAISESGAGFLSGKLFF.

V is TRBV7-3 and J is TRBJ1-2; 9 nucleotides match TRBD1. This CDR3 is 13 amino acids long. CDR1 and CDR2 from the germline V gene are SGHTA and FQGTGA. V lost 11 bases to trimming and J lost 3 bases; unmatched junction nucleotides: 7. CDR3 sequence (DNA): TGTGCCTGGGACAGGGTAGGGGACTATGGCTACACCTTC. This gives the protein CAWDRVGDYGYTF.

On this clonotype: A clone one base away is much larger, so this may be a read error. V is TRBV7-9 and J is TRBJ1-1, with D unclear. Germline CDR1 is SEHNR and CDR2 is FQNEAQ (reference sequence). Between the trimmed V and J ends, which lost 8 bases and 8 bases, there was a span of 12 bases. This CDR3 is 11 amino acids long. This CDR3 reads CASGEEGEAFF. DNA of the CDR3: TGTGCCAGCGGCGAAGAGGGAGAAGCTTTCTTT.

This clonotype was counted between two and nine times. J is TRBJ2-1 and V is TRBV20-1; 13 positions agree with TRBD2. Germline V gene lookup returns CDR1 DFQATT and CDR2 SNEGSKA (reference sequence). This CDR3 spans 15 amino acids. V lost 6 bases, J lost 8 bases, and 10 bases stayed unmatched. CDR3 bases: TGCAGTGCCAGGCCTCCGGGACTAGCGGGATATGAGCAGTTCTTC. Its translation: CSARPPGLAGYEQFF.

The table lists this clonotype with many counts. The chain recombines TRBV29-1 with TRBJ1-5; 7 bases align to TRBD1. Germline loops: CDR1 SQVTM, CDR2 ANQGSEA. The CDR3 totals 17 residues. Trimming took 7 bases from V and 0 from J; bases not matched to a gene: 15. CDR3 protein: CSAPATGESYSNQPQHF. DNA of the CDR3: TGCAGCGCTCCCGCAACAGGGGAGTCTTATAGCAATCAGCCCCAGCATTTT.

In regard to this clonotype: Compared with germline, one end of the junction differs, possibly owing to a read error. The gene calls are TRBV10-2 and TRBJ2-7; D gene unclear. The CDR3 extends over 14 amino acids. Germline CDR1 reads WSHSY; CDR2 reads SAAADI. DNA of the CDR3: TGTGCCAGCAGTTACCTAGGTCTCTCCTACGAGCAGTACTTC. This gives the protein CASSYLGLSYEQYF.

This chain links TRBV5-1 with TRBJ2-7; D gene uncertain. Germline V gene sequence: CDR1 SGHRS, CDR2 YFSETQ. Trimming took off 5 bases at V and 1 base at J, with 10 bases between the two ends. The CDR3 contains 13 residues. CDR3 sequence reads: CASSTSRSYEQYF. CDR3 DNA sequence: TGCGCCAGCAGTACGAGCCGATCCTACGAGCAGTACTTC. The complete variable domain, with remaining parts taken from reference TRBV5-1 and TRBJ2-7, reads KAGVTQTPRYLIKTRGQQVTLSCSPISGHRSVSWYQQTPGQGLQFLFEYFSETQRNKGNFPGRFSGRQFSNSRSEMNVSTLELGDSALYLCASSTSRSYEQYFGPGTRLTVT.

The chain couples TRBV4-3 to TRBJ1-6, with 7 bases aligning to TRBD1. CDR3 length: 14 amino acids. Trimming removed 3 bases from V and 9 bases from J; junction bases left unmatched: 5. Germline CDR1 and CDR2: LGHNA and YSLEER. CDR3 bases: TGCGCCAGCAGCCAGGACAGGTTGCGTTCACCCCTCCACTTT. This gives the protein CASSQDRLRSPLHF.

The chain is built from TRBV6-5 and TRBJ1-3, with a weak D call TRBD1 (5 bases). Germline CDR1 MNHEY, CDR2 SVGAGI. The CDR3 has 15 residues. V shed 1 base and J shed 4 bases, with 11 bases lying between them. This chain's CDR3 is CASSYFRGQGNTIYF. The CDR3 coding sequence is TGTGCCAGCAGTTACTTTCGAGGACAAGGAAACACCATATATTTT.

This clonotype was found a few times. The chain carries TRBV30 and TRBJ1-3, with D uncertain. Trimming removed 1 base at V and 14 bases at J, with 12 bases between. The CDR3 sequence is 11 residues long. Germline lookup yields CDR1 GTSNPN and CDR2 SVGIG (reference sequence). CDR3 sequence (DNA): TGTGCCTGGAGTGGAGGGTTAGGGTTATATTTT. This translates into CAWSGGLGLYF.

A word on this clonotype: This could be a read error, since a much larger clone is one nucleotide away. The rearrangement links TRBV20-1 to TRBJ2-7; 7 positions match TRBD2. J lost 3 bases, V lost 3 bases, and 2 bases had no gene match. This CDR3 region has 12 residues. Per the germline V gene, CDR1 is DFQATT and CDR2 is SNEGSKA (reference sequence). The CDR3 here is CSARGGGYEQYF. Here the CDR3 DNA reads TGCAGTGCTAGGGGGGGGGGCTACGAGCAGTACTTC.

Of note for this clonotype: This may come from a read error, since a much larger clone is one base off. The CDR3 region is CSARDLRQGNSPLHF. The CDR3 region has the DNA TGCAGTGCTAGAGATTTGCGACAGGGGAATTCACCCCTCCACTTT. This chain joins TRBV20-1 and TRBJ1-6; TRBD1 agrees at 8 bases. CDR3 length: 15 amino acids. Germline trimming cut 0 bases from V and 7 bases from J; bases unmatched to any gene: 5. From germline, CDR1 is DFQATT and CDR2 SNEGSKA (reference sequence).

The chain recombines TRBV24-1 with TRBJ2-3; D uncertain. Germline V gives CDR1 KGHDR, CDR2 SFDVKD. The germline V and J ends were trimmed by 11 bases and 4 bases, with 18 bases remaining between them. This CDR3 is 14 amino acids long. CDR3 in DNA: TGTGCCAGCAGCCATGGAATCGACGCAGATACGCAGTATTTT. Protein: CASSHGIDADTQYF.

This chain connects TRBV7-2 to TRBJ2-2; 15 bases agree with TRBD2. Germline loops: CDR1 SGHTA, CDR2 FQGNSA. J was trimmed by 7 bases and V by 5 bases; bases with no gene match: 2. This CDR3 is built from 15 residues. CDR3 DNA: TGTGCCAGCAGCCGGACTAGCGGGGGGGTCGGGGAGCTGTTTTTT. It is translated as CASSRTSGGVGELFF. Full variable domain (outside the CDR3, taken from reference TRBV7-2 and TRBJ2-2): GAGVSQSPSNKVTEKGKDVELRCDPISGHTALYWYRQSLGQGLEFLIYFQGNSAPDKSGLPSDRFSAERTGGSVSTLTIQRTQQEDSAVYLCASSRTSGGVGELFFGEGSRLTVL.

In its sample, this clonotype was seen many times. The chain is built from TRBV7-3 and TRBJ2-3, with 9 bases matching TRBD2. The germline V gene encodes CDR1 SGHTA and CDR2 FQGTGA. V was clipped by 4 bases and J by 11 bases; unmatched bases: 4. The CDR3 extends over 12 amino acids. CDR3 bases: TGTGCCAGCAGCTCCGCGGGAGGGGGGCAGTATTTT. It codes for CASSSAGGGQYF. The full variable domain, in which reference TRBV7-3 and TRBJ2-3 provide the parts outside the CDR3, is GAGVSQTPSNKVTEKGKYVELRCDPISGHTALYWYRQSLGQGPEFLIYFQGTGAADDSGLPNDRFFAVRPEGSVSTLKIQRTERGDSAVYLCASSSAGGGQYFGPGTRLTVL.

The V and J genes are TRBV10-3 and TRBJ2-7; D is unresolved. CDR3 length: 14 amino acids. Deletions cut 10 bases from V and 2 bases from J, with 18 bases between. The germline V gene encodes CDR1 ENHRY and CDR2 SYGVKD. The CDR3 DNA reads TGTGCCAGCAGCATTAAACGGAGTACCTACGAGCAGTACTTC. This gives the protein CASSIKRSTYEQYF.

V is TRBV6-1 and J is TRBJ2-7; 10 bases are a match to TRBD1. Germline trimming cut 1 base from V and 2 bases from J; bases unmatched to any gene: 14. The germline V gene has CDR1 MNHNS and CDR2 SASEGT. The CDR3 spans 19 residues. DNA for the CDR3: TGTGCCAGCAGTGAAGGTCGGGACAGGGGCTCCGGGAGGGCCTACGAGCAGTACTTC. Translated: CASSEGRDRGSGRAYEQYF.